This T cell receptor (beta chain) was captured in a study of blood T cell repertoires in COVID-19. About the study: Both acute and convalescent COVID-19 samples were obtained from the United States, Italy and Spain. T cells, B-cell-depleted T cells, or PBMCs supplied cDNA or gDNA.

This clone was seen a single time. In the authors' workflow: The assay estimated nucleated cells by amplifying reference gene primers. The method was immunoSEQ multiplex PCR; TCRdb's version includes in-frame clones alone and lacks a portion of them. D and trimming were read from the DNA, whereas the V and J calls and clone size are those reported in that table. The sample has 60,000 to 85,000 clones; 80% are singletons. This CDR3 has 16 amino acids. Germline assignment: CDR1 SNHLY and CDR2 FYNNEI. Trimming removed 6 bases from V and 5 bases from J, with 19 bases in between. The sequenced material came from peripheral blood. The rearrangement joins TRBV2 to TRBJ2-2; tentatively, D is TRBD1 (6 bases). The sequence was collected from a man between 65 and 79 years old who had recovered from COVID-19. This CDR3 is CASSKEGARGTGELFF. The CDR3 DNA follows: TGTGCCAGCAGCAAAGAAGGGGCTAGGGGGACCGGGGAGCTGTTTTTT.